This T cell receptor beta chain stems from a study of blood T cell repertoires in COVID-19. Study overall: Sites across the United States, Italy and Spain contributed samples from acute and convalescent COVID-19. Sample material is recorded as cDNA or gDNA derived from T cells, B-cell-depleted T cells, or PBMCs.

The CDR3 covers 16 residues. V was clipped by 4 bases and J by 6 bases; unmatched bases: 14. Germline V CDR1 and CDR2: LGHNA, YSLEER. As originally analysed: Amplification of reference gene primers was used by the study to estimate nucleated cell counts. Libraries were prepared by immunoSEQ multiplex PCR; TCRdb keeps only in-frame clonotypes and omits some of them. From that table come the V and J calls and clone size; the DNA was used to work out D and trimming. The data show 150,000 to 200,000 clones, about 80% seen once. The chain joins TRBV4-3 to TRBJ1-2; 7 bases are a match to TRBD1. Material for sequencing was peripheral blood. This receptor was taken from a man aged 60 to 69 with acute or convalescent COVID-19. In DNA form, the CDR3 reads TGCGCCAGCAGCCCCCGAACCCGACAGGGTTTGAATGGCTACACCTTC. Residues: CASSPRTRQGLNGYTF.